Presented here are 24 T cell receptor beta chains from one specimen sequenced in a study of T cells after posttransplantation cyclophosphamide listed by TCRdb under 2016. In the paper's terms, the treatment or condition label means: high-dose cyclophosphamide on days +3 and +4 as single-agent GVHD prophylaxis. PTCy patients received busulfan and fludarabine conditioning, a related or unrelated marrow graft, and cyclophosphamide on days +3 and +4. Libraries came from the immunoSEQ multiplex PCR assay. Not all clones reach the TCRdb copy of this immuneACCESS table, which keeps in-frame sequences only. Checked studies attribute under half of the gap to unresolved V genes and leave the rest unexplained. This sample contains 8,000 or so clones, none of which is a singleton. The top ten clonotypes cover 45% to 70% of the sample. The sample here was PBMCs, taken after allogeneic stem cell transplant with posttransplant cyclophosphamide. All receptors come from a male patient between 45 and 59 years old who received an allogeneic stem cell transplant from an unrelated donor, was CMV-positive, and had acute GVHD only. Some T cells may originate with the graft donor following a transplant.

This clone occurred many times. The rearrangement uses TRBV6-5 and TRBJ2-1, with 7 bases fitting TRBD1. With 6 bases clipped from V and 4 bases from J, the junction kept 3 bases outside the gene matches. Germline V gene data show CDR1 as MNHEY and CDR2 as SVGAGI. This CDR3 has 13 residues. The CDR3 bases are TGTGCCAGCAGGGGACAGACATACAATGAGCAGTTCTTC. It translates to CASRGQTYNEQFF.

This clone was observed many times. CDR3 bases: TGTGCGGTCGGAGGCGCCGATGGCTACACCTTC. This translates into CAVGGADGYTF. The chain combines TRBV10-3 with TRBJ1-2; D uncertain. CDR3 size: 11 residues. Germline V gene data show CDR1 as ENHRY and CDR2 as SYGVKD.

This clone was picked up a small number of times. The rearrangement links TRBV7-9 to TRBJ1-2, with 11 nucleotides matching TRBD1. Germline values: CDR1 SEHNR, CDR2 FQNEAQ (reference sequence). CDR3 length: 14 residues. With V trimmed by 5 bases and J by 7 bases, 6 bases remained unmatched. CDR3 coding DNA: TGTGCCAGCAGCCGGACAGGGGGCTTGTTTGGCTACACCTTC. This codes for CASSRTGGLFGYTF.

This clone turned up a few times. The CDR3 protein is CASSLTLGGTNYGYTF. CDR3 sequence (DNA): TGTGCCAGCAGTTTAACGCTGGGGGGAACTAACTATGGCTACACCTTC. This chain links TRBV28 with TRBJ1-2, with TRBD1 as a possible D gene (5 bases). CDR1 is MDHEN, CDR2 SYDVKM, per germline. V lost 2 bases and J 0 bases, leaving 13 bases between the germline ends. The CDR3 spans 16 residues.

This clone was observed at least ten times. This sequence joins TRBV25-1 and TRBJ2-3, with 9 bases lining up with TRBD2. CDR3 size: 15 residues. V lost 5 bases to trimming and J lost 4 bases; unmatched junction nucleotides: 7. Germline loops: CDR1 MGHDK, CDR2 SYGVNS. The CDR3 coding sequence is TGTGCCAGCAGTTTCGGCGGGAGGGCGTCAGATACGCAGTATTTT. Translated, it gives CASSFGGRASDTQYF.

The sample holds many counts of this clone. The chain recombines TRBV2 with TRBJ1-4; TRBD1 matches at 8 bases. The V segment lost 6 bases and the J segment 3 bases; nucleotides outside the gene matches: 6. Germline V gene data show CDR1 as SNHLY and CDR2 as FYNNEI. This CDR3 spans 15 amino acids. CDR3 coding DNA: TGTGCCAGCAGCGCTTCAGGGGGCCCTAATGAAAAACTGTTTTTT. Translation: CASSASGGPNEKLFF. Together with reference TRBV2 and TRBJ1-4, the CDR3 gives the full variable domain: EPEVTQTPSHQVTQMGQEVILRCVPISNHLYFYWYRQILGQKVEFLVSFYNNEISEKSEIFDDQFSVERPDGSNFTLKIRSTKLEDSAMYFCASSASGGPNEKLFFGSGTQLSVL.

There are many counts of this clone. This chain connects TRBV7-8 to TRBJ2-7, with a possible D match to TRBD2 (6 bases). V dropped 0 bases and J dropped 3 bases, with 6 bases sitting between them. Per germline, CDR1 SGHVS and CDR2 FQNEAQ. The CDR3 is 13 residues long. This CDR3 reads CASSLAGGYEQYF. The CDR3 nucleotides are TGTGCCAGCAGCTTAGCGGGGGGCTACGAGCAGTACTTC.

This clone was recorded at least ten times. The rearrangement joins TRBV14 to TRBJ2-7, with 10 bases that match TRBD2. V shed 4 bases, J shed 4 bases, and the junction held 4 bases outside the gene matches. The CDR3 spans 14 residues. Germline V lookup: CDR1 SGHDN, CDR2 FVKESK. The CDR3 reads CASSLLAGAYEQYF. In DNA, the CDR3 is TGTGCCAGCAGCCTTCTAGCGGGAGCATACGAGCAGTACTTC.

This clone showed up many times. The chain has TRBV5-4 and TRBJ1-1; D uncertain. The CDR3 is made up of 12 amino acids. V was trimmed by 3 bases and J by 7 bases, leaving 10 bases between them. Germline V CDR1 and CDR2: SGHNT, YYREEE (reference sequence). CDR3 coding DNA: TGTGCCAGCAGCTCGGACGGAGGTGAAGCTTTCTTT. This gives the protein CASSSDGGEAFF.

This clone came up many times. This sequence joins TRBV5-6 and TRBJ2-3; D gene uncertain. The V end lost 0 bases, the J end lost 0 bases, and 8 bases lay between the germline ends. The CDR3 is 15 amino acids. Germline loops: CDR1 SGHDT, CDR2 YYEEEE. The CDR3 nucleotides read TGTGCCAGCAGCTTGGTACAGCTTAGCACAGATACGCAGTATTTT. It encodes CASSLVQLSTDTQYF.

This clone was detected many times. This chain links TRBV10-3 with TRBJ2-2, with 7 nucleotides matching TRBD1. CDR1 and CDR2 (germline): ENHRY, SYGVKD. CDR3 length equals 14 residues. Trimming removed 8 bases from V and 9 bases from J; junction bases left unmatched: 12. The CDR3 DNA reads as TGTGCCATCCAAGACGGGACAGTTACCAGGGAGCTGTTTTTT. Translated, it gives CAIQDGTVTRELFF.

This clone was recorded at least ten times. This chain connects TRBV5-1 to TRBJ2-6; 8 bases are a match to TRBD1. This CDR3 comprises 17 residues. With V trimmed by 0 bases and J by 2 bases, 4 bases remained unmatched. Germline V gene lookup returns CDR1 SGHRS and CDR2 YFSETQ. CDR3 sequence (DNA): TGCGCCAGCAGCTTGGGACAGGGGCTAACTGGGGCCAACGTCCTGACTTTC. Protein: CASSLGQGLTGANVLTF.

Ten or more counts support this clone. The V call is TRBV7-9, the J call TRBJ1-4; maybe TRBD1 (6 bases). From germline, CDR1 is SEHNR and CDR2 FQNEAQ (reference sequence). The CDR3 has 14 amino acids. V shed 5 bases and J shed 6 bases, with 13 bases lying between them. The CDR3 loop is CASSLGGPDEKLFF. DNA for the CDR3: TGTGCCAGCAGCCTAGGGGGGCCAGATGAAAAACTGTTTTTT.

This clone was counted ten times or more. The V call is TRBV18, the J call TRBJ1-5; a possible D gene is TRBD1 (6 bases). The ends were cut back, 1 base at V and 2 bases at J, with 12 bases in the middle. The CDR3 loop spans 16 amino acids. The germline CDR1 and CDR2 sequences are KGHSH and LQKENI. In DNA, the CDR3 is TGTGCCAGCTCACCACGCAGGGGCGAGGGCAATCAGCCCCAGCATTTT. This encodes CASSPRRGEGNQPQHF. The full variable domain, completed using reference TRBV18 and TRBJ1-5, is NAGVMQNPRHLVRRRGQEARLRCSPMKGHSHVYWYRQLPEEGLKFMVYLQKENIIDESGMPKERFSAEFPKEGPSILRIQQVVRGDSAAYFCASSPRRGEGNQPQHFGDGTRLSIL.

Only a few counts were recorded for this clone. The chain uses TRBV10-2 and TRBJ2-7, with a tentative D call TRBD2 (6 bases). The CDR3 length is 13 residues. From germline, CDR1 is WSHSY and CDR2 SAAADI. Trimming took off 6 bases at V and 3 bases at J, with 12 bases between the two ends. The CDR3 DNA reads TGCGCCAGCAGCGAACAGGAGGGCTACGAGCAGTACTTC. Its protein is CASSEQEGYEQYF.

This clone was recorded many times. This sequence joins TRBV29-1 and TRBJ1-1; D might be TRBD1 (6 bases). The germline V and J ends were trimmed by 4 bases and 0 bases, with 9 bases remaining between them. CDR1 SQVTM and CDR2 ANQGSEA come from the germline V gene. The CDR3 runs to 13 residues. CDR3 region: CSVAGQVNTEAFF. The CDR3 DNA is TGCAGCGTTGCGGGACAAGTGAACACTGAAGCTTTCTTT. The complete variable domain, with remaining parts taken from reference TRBV29-1 and TRBJ1-1, reads SAVISQKPSRDICQRGTSLTIQCQVDSQVTMMFWYRQQPGQSLTLIATANQGSEATYESGFVIDKFPISRPNLTFSTLTVSNMSPEDSSIYLCSVAGQVNTEAFFGQGTRLTVV.

This clone has at least ten counts. The chain combines TRBV7-9 with TRBJ2-5, with TRBD2 matching over 7 bases. CDR3 length: 15 residues. Losses at the gene ends were 5 bases for V and 5 bases for J; bases not matched to a gene: 11. Germline V gives CDR1 SEHNR, CDR2 FQNEAQ (reference sequence). For the CDR3, the DNA is TGTGCCAGCAGCCAGACTAGCAGGTATTCGGAGACCCAGTACTTC. It specifies CASSQTSRYSETQYF.

This clone has a handful of counts. This chain links TRBV28 with TRBJ1-2, with TRBD1 matching 9 bases. This CDR3 comprises 15 residues. Germline trimming cut 6 bases from V and 2 bases from J; bases unmatched to any gene: 7. In germline, CDR1 is MDHEN, CDR2 SYDVKM. CDR3 sequence: CASRAGTGLNYGYTF. CDR3 coding DNA: TGTGCCAGCAGGGCCGGGACAGGGCTCAACTATGGCTACACCTTC.

The V and J genes are TRBV5-1 and TRBJ1-4; 8 bases fit TRBD1. The CDR3 loop spans 14 amino acids. The ends lost 3 bases at V and 8 bases at J; junction bases unmatched: 6. Looked up from germline, CDR1 is SGHRS and CDR2 is YFSETQ. The chain's CDR3 is CASSSQGAGEKLFF. The CDR3 coding sequence is TGCGCCAGCAGCTCCCAGGGGGCTGGGGAAAAACTGTTTTTT. Full variable domain (outside the CDR3, taken from reference TRBV5-1 and TRBJ1-4): KAGVTQTPRYLIKTRGQQVTLSCSPISGHRSVSWYQQTPGQGLQFLFEYFSETQRNKGNFPGRFSGRQFSNSRSEMNVSTLELGDSALYLCASSSQGAGEKLFFGSGTQLSVL.

This chain uses TRBV14 with TRBJ2-1, with TRBD2 matching 15 bases. The CDR3 has 14 residues. With 4 bases clipped from V and 16 bases from J, the junction kept 8 bases outside the gene matches. Germline loops: CDR1 SGHDN, CDR2 FVKESK. The CDR3 DNA reads TGTGCCAGCAGCCCTAGGACTAGCGGGAGGGCGGTCTTCTTC. Translation gives CASSPRTSGRAVFF. Full variable domain (rest looked up from reference TRBV14 and TRBJ2-1): EAGVTQFPSHSVIEKGQTVTLRCDPISGHDNLYWYRRVMGKEIKFLLHFVKESKQDESGMPNNRFLAERTGGTYSTLKVQPAELEDSGVYFCASSPRTSGRAVFFGPGTRLTVL.

The genes are TRBV9 and TRBJ1-2; possibly TRBD1 for D (6 bases). V lost 3 bases, J lost 4 bases, and 16 bases lay in between. The CDR3 loop spans 15 amino acids. Germline V gene lookup returns CDR1 SGDLS and CDR2 YYNGEE. CDR3 amino acids: CASSGPPTGSYGYTF. DNA for the CDR3: TGTGCCAGCAGCGGACCCCCCACAGGGAGCTATGGCTACACCTTC. Complete variable domain (other parts from reference TRBV9 and TRBJ1-2): DSGVTQTPKHLITATGQRVTLRCSPRSGDLSVYWYQQSLDQGLQFLIQYYNGEERAKGNILERFSAQQFPDLHSELNLSSLELGDSALYFCASSGPPTGSYGYTFGSGTRLTVV.

This clone was seen repeatedly, ten times or more. This rearrangement joins TRBV6-5 to TRBJ2-1, with D perhaps TRBD2 (5 bases). This CDR3 spans 15 amino acids. The V gene's germline CDR1 is MNHEY and CDR2 SVGAGI. V lost 5 bases, J lost 0 bases, and 11 bases lay in between. As DNA, the CDR3 is TGTGCCAGCAGTCCGGACTTGAGCTCCTACAATGAGCAGTTCTTC. Its translation is CASSPDLSSYNEQFF.

This clone was seen repeatedly, ten times or more. The CDR3 reads CASSSGQGEETDTQYF. CDR3 sequence (DNA): TGTGCCAGCAGCTCAGGACAGGGGGAAGAGACAGATACGCAGTATTTT. The chain employs TRBV11-1 and TRBJ2-3; TRBD1 aligns across 10 bases. Germline CDR1 SGHAT, CDR2 FQDESV (reference sequence). V shed 4 bases and J 3 bases; nucleotides not matched to a gene: 7. CDR3 length equals 16 residues.

This clone has only a few counts. This rearrangement joins TRBV6-1 to TRBJ2-5, with 7 bases matching TRBD2. The J call is uncertain, as TRBJ2-7 better fits the DNA end. The CDR3 has 15 amino acids. The germline V gene encodes CDR1 MNHNS and CDR2 SASEGT. The DNA of the CDR3 is TGTGCCAGCAGCGGGGGGACGCTTAGCTCCTACGAGCAGTACTTC. Residues: CASSGGTLSSYEQYF.